Following are 25 T cell receptor beta chains from one sample sequenced in a study of blood T cell repertoires in COVID-19 (dated by TCRdb to 2020 to 2021). The protocol used for the library was the immunoSEQ multiplex PCR assay. Imported from immuneACCESS, the table was reduced by TCRdb to in-frame sequences with V and J called. These copies leave out some clones; in studies compared against another copy, an unresolved V gene accounts for under half, and the cause of the remainder is not known. This sample has 290,000 or so clones in its table, and 90% of those were observed once. The top ten hold about 1.1% of the sample. The sequencing input was PBMCs or T cells enriched from blood (not recorded which). The receptors were sampled from a woman younger than 45 who had recovered from COVID-19.

This rearrangement joins TRBV28 to TRBJ2-1; the D gene is possibly TRBD2 (6 bases). The CDR3 contains 15 residues. Germline V gene data show CDR1 as MDHEN and CDR2 as SYDVKM. Trimming shortened V by 3 bases and J by 10 bases, and 19 bases separated the two germline ends. Written as DNA, the CDR3 is TGTGCCAGCAGTTTTCTTGGCGGGCGGGAAGGGGAGCAGTTCTTC. It yields the protein CASSFLGGREGEQFF.

The CDR3 bases are TGTGCCAGCAGCCCCGACAGCTCCTATAATTCACCCCTCCACTTT. Protein product: CASSPDSSYNSPLHF. This sequence joins TRBV7-2 and TRBJ1-6, with a possible D match to TRBD1 (5 bases). Trimming shortened V by 5 bases and J by 0 bases, and 8 bases separated the two germline ends. Per germline, CDR1 SGHTA and CDR2 FQGNSA. The CDR3 covers 15 residues.

In its sample, this clone was seen a few times. Within the sample, other DNA sequences also encode this same CDR3. The rearrangement uses TRBV3-1 (or the pseudogene TRBV3-2) and TRBJ2-7, with 8 positions matching TRBD1. Germline assignment: CDR1 LGHDT and CDR2 YNNKEL (reference sequence). The ends lost 4 bases at V and 4 bases at J; junction bases unmatched: 0. The CDR3 runs 12 residues. CDR3 bases: TGTGCCAGCAGCCGGACAGGGTACGAGCAGTACTTC. It specifies CASSRTGYEQYF.

CDR3 DNA: TGTGCCAGCAGCTTTGCAGGGGCGCCGGAGACCCAGTACTTC. It translates to CASSFAGAPETQYF. The chain couples TRBV7-6 to TRBJ2-5; tentative D call: TRBD1 (6 bases). Per the germline V gene, CDR1 is SGHVS and CDR2 is FNYEAQ. V gave up 3 bases and J gave up 5 bases, with 13 bases separating them. The CDR3 is made up of 14 amino acids.

The V and J genes are TRBV11-3 and TRBJ2-2; no definite D call. Germline assignment: CDR1 SGHNT and CDR2 YENEEA. This CDR3 has 14 residues. Trimming cost V 7 bases and J 0 bases, with 9 bases left between them. The CDR3 nucleotides are TGTGCCAGCAAACAGACATCGAACACCGGGGAGCTGTTTTTT. Translating gives CASKQTSNTGELFF. Based on the CDR3 plus reference TRBV11-3 and TRBJ2-2, the full variable domain is EAGVVQSPRYKIIEKKQPVAFWCNPISGHNTLYWYLQNLGQGPELLIRYENEEAVDDSQLPKDRFSAERLKGVDSTLKIQPAELGDSAVYLCASKQTSNTGELFFGEGSRLTVL.

The V and J genes are TRBV7-8 and TRBJ1-5, with 12 bases lining up with TRBD1. V was pared by 5 bases and J by 6 bases, with 8 bases of the junction left unmatched. This CDR3 comprises 16 residues. Germline CDR1 is SGHVS and CDR2 is FQNEAQ. This CDR3 is CASSPGTGGVGQPQHF. The DNA for the CDR3 is TGTGCCAGCAGCCCTGGGACAGGGGGCGTCGGTCAGCCCCAGCATTTT. Together with reference TRBV7-8 and TRBJ1-5, the CDR3 gives the full variable domain: GAGVSQSPRYKVAKRGQDVALRCDPISGHVSLFWYQQALGQGPEFLTYFQNEAQLDKSGLPSDRFFAERPEGSVSTLKIQRTQQEDSAVYLCASSPGTGGVGQPQHFGDGTRLSIL.

The chain has TRBV6-5 and TRBJ2-4; a weak D match, TRBD2 (5 bases). V was shortened by 6 bases and J by 2 bases, with 14 bases between the two germline ends. The CDR3 length is 15 residues. Looked up from germline, CDR1 is MNHEY and CDR2 is SVGAGI. The CDR3 here is CASRDEGFTKNIQYF. The CDR3 DNA follows: TGTGCCAGCAGGGATGAGGGATTTACCAAAAACATTCAGTACTTC.

CDR3 sequence reads: CASRRGHQETQYF. Here the CDR3 DNA reads TGTGCCAGCAGGAGGGGACATCAAGAGACCCAGTACTTC. V and J are TRBV7-2 and TRBJ2-5, with TRBD1 as a possible D gene (6 bases). Per germline, CDR1 SGHTA and CDR2 FQGNSA. V was shortened by 6 bases and J by 2 bases, with 10 bases between the two germline ends. There are 13 residues in the CDR3.

CDR3 amino acids: CASSPKGAGGNTIYF. The CDR3, as DNA: TGTGCCAGCTCACCAAAGGGGGCAGGAGGAAACACCATATATTTT. This chain links TRBV18 with TRBJ1-3; 7 nucleotides line up with TRBD1. Trimming removed 2 bases from V and 4 bases from J; junction bases left unmatched: 5. Germline CDR1 reads KGHSH; CDR2 reads LQKENI. The CDR3 sequence is 15 residues long.

The rearrangement links TRBV7-2 to TRBJ2-3, with 12 bases fitting TRBD2. The CDR3 length is 16 residues. V shed 5 bases and J 7 bases; nucleotides not matched to a gene: 10. Germline lookup yields CDR1 SGHTA and CDR2 FQGNSA. The CDR3 DNA reads TGTGCCAGCAGCCCTCGACTAGCGGGGGCTTTCAATACGCAGTATTTT. This sequence encodes CASSPRLAGAFNTQYF.

As DNA, the CDR3 is TGTGCCCTCGGTCGGGGGGACACAGATACGCAGTATTTT. Encoded protein: CALGRGDTDTQYF. The J gene is TRBJ2-3, the V gene TRBV6-5; 7 nucleotides align to TRBD2. From germline, CDR1 is MNHEY and CDR2 SVGAGI. Trimming at V came to 11 bases and at J to 2 bases, leaving 7 bases not matched to a gene. The CDR3 has 13 amino acids.

The J gene is TRBJ2-5, the V gene TRBV6-5; weak D call: TRBD1 (6 bases). The CDR3 sequence is 13 residues long. The germline gives CDR1 MNHEY, CDR2 SVGAGI. V was shortened by 2 bases and J by 5 bases, with 9 bases between the two germline ends. CDR3 sequence (DNA): TGTGCCAGCAGTTACACAGGGATCGAGACCCAGTACTTC. Translating gives CASSYTGIETQYF.

The chain couples TRBV18 to TRBJ2-1, with 7 bases identical to TRBD2. This CDR3 has 16 amino acids. The germline CDR1 and CDR2 sequences are KGHSH and LQKENI. V trimming: 3 bases; J trimming: 8 bases; junction bases outside the gene matches: 13. The CDR3: CASSPGLGAGNDEQFF. DNA for the CDR3: TGTGCCAGCTCACCCGGCCTGGGAGCGGGAAATGATGAGCAGTTCTTC.

The chain recombines TRBV27 with TRBJ1-1; 8 bases map to TRBD1. This CDR3 comprises 15 residues. Per the germline V gene, CDR1 is MNHEY and CDR2 is SMNVEV (reference sequence). V lost 1 base, J lost 2 bases, and 3 bases stayed unmatched. CDR3 nucleotides: TGTGCCAGCAGTTTATTACCAGGGGGCAACACTGAAGCTTTCTTT. Amino acid sequence: CASSLLPGGNTEAFF.

DNA of the CDR3: TGCGCCAGCAGCCAAGAGCGGGGGGGAACCTCCTATAATTCACCCCTCCACTTT. Its protein product is CASSQERGGTSYNSPLHF. This rearrangement joins TRBV4-1 to TRBJ1-6; D is possibly TRBD1 (5 bases). The germline V and J ends were trimmed by 0 bases and 0 bases, with 12 bases remaining between them. Germline lookup yields CDR1 MGHRA and CDR2 YSYEKL. CDR3 length equals 18 residues.

The chain has TRBV4-1 and TRBJ2-5, with 15 bases matching TRBD2. This CDR3 is built from 18 residues. Per germline, CDR1 MGHRA and CDR2 YSYEKL. V dropped 3 bases and J dropped 4; count of bases not matched to a gene: 9. The CDR3 protein is CASSQGLAGGLKGETQYF. For the CDR3, the DNA is TGCGCCAGCAGCCAGGGACTAGCGGGAGGTTTAAAGGGAGAGACCCAGTACTTC.

The chain is built from TRBV18 and TRBJ2-7, with TRBD2 identical over 9 bases. CDR3 length: 15 residues. Germline lookup yields CDR1 KGHSH and CDR2 LQKENI. Trimming removed 3 bases from V and 3 bases from J; junction bases left unmatched: 6. CDR3 in amino acids: CASSPVAGEIYEQYF. CDR3 sequence (DNA): TGTGCCAGCTCACCCGTAGCGGGAGAGATCTACGAGCAGTACTTC.

The chain carries TRBV9 and TRBJ1-2, with D perhaps matching TRBD1 (5 bases). V lost 4 bases, J lost 6 bases, and 13 bases lay in between. The length of the CDR3 is 13 residues. The germline V gene has CDR1 SGDLS and CDR2 YYNGEE. CDR3 loop: CASSPQGYDGYTF. The CDR3 DNA reads TGTGCCAGCAGCCCCCAGGGATATGATGGCTACACCTTC.

This chain links TRBV28 with TRBJ1-5; D might be TRBD1 (6 bases). The CDR3 has 12 residues. The V and J ends lost 10 bases and 7 bases respectively, with 14 bases between them. In germline, CDR1 is MDHEN, CDR2 SYDVKM. The CDR3: CATSGDEQPQHF. The CDR3 coding sequence is TGTGCCACCTCAGGGGACGAACAGCCCCAGCATTTT.

The genes are TRBV4-3 and TRBJ2-2; 7 nucleotides align to TRBD2. With 0 bases clipped from V and 3 bases from J, the junction kept 7 bases outside the gene matches. The CDR3 consists of 17 residues. Germline CDR1 and CDR2: LGHNA and YSLEER. The CDR3 coding sequence is TGCGCCAGCAGCCAAGATAAGACTAGCAGATACACCGGGGAGCTGTTTTTT. Its protein is CASSQDKTSRYTGELFF.

The CDR3 loop reads CASSIDRAQWEKLFF. In DNA, the CDR3 is TGTGCCAGCAGTATTGACAGGGCCCAGTGGGAAAAACTGTTTTTT. V usage is TRBV28 and J usage is TRBJ1-4; TRBD1 aligns across 7 bases. The germline V gene encodes CDR1 MDHEN and CDR2 SYDVKM. The junction had 11 bases not matched to a gene; V was cut back by 5 bases and J by 8 bases. This CDR3 has 15 amino acids.

This rearrangement joins TRBV6-5 to TRBJ1-2; D is unclear. Between the trimmed V and J ends, which lost 6 bases and 0 bases, there was a span of 8 bases. This CDR3 has 13 residues. The germline V gene encodes CDR1 MNHEY and CDR2 SVGAGI. CDR3 in amino acids: CASRSTANYGYTF. In DNA, the CDR3 is TGTGCCAGCAGGTCGACTGCTAACTATGGCTACACCTTC.

The chain combines TRBV7-6 with TRBJ2-1, with 8 bases lining up with TRBD2. V lost 3 bases and J lost 6; bases outside the gene matches: 10. This CDR3 has 16 amino acids. CDR1 is SGHVS and CDR2 is FNYEAQ in the germline V gene. CDR3 nucleotide sequence: TGTGCCAGCAGCTTCCCATCCGGGACTAGTCCCAATGAGCAGTTCTTC. It specifies CASSFPSGTSPNEQFF.

V is TRBV5-1 and J is TRBJ1-1; D unclear. Trimming shortened V by 4 bases and J by 0 bases, and 10 bases separated the two germline ends. Germline V lookup: CDR1 SGHRS, CDR2 YFSETQ. This CDR3 has 14 residues. CDR3 protein: CASSATEMNTEAFF. In DNA form, the CDR3 reads TGCGCCAGCAGCGCAACAGAGATGAACACTGAAGCTTTCTTT.

The chain carries TRBV4-2 and TRBJ2-3, with TRBD2 matching 11 bases. Germline CDR1 LGHNA, CDR2 YNFKEQ. With V trimmed by 0 bases and J by 3 bases, 5 bases remained unmatched. The CDR3 length is 17 residues. CDR3 sequence (DNA): TGTGCCAGCAGCCAAGAGTTAGCGGGAGGGCCAACAGATACGCAGTATTTT. It specifies CASSQELAGGPTDTQYF.